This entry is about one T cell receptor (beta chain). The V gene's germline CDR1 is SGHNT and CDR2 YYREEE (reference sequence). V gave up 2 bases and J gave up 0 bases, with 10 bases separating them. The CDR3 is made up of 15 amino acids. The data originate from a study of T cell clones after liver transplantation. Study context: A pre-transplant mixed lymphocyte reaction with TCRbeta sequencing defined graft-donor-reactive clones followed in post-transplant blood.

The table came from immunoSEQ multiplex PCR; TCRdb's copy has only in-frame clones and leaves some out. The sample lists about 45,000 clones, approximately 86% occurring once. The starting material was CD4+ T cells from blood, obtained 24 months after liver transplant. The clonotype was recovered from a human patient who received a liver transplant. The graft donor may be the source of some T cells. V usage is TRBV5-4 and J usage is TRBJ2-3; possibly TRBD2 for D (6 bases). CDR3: CASSFPSESTDTQYF. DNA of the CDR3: TGTGCCAGCAGCTTCCCTAGCGAGAGCACAGATACGCAGTATTTT. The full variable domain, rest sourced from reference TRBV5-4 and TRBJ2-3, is ETGVTQSPTHLIKTRGQQVTLRCSSQSGHNTVSWYQQALGQGPQFIFQYYREEENGRGNFPPRFSGLQFPNYSSELNVNALELDDSALYLCASSFPSESTDTQYFGPGTRLTVL.